The rows below give T cell receptor beta chains drawn from one sample of a study of OX40 agonist ivuxolimab in advanced cancers. Clones were read by immunoSEQ multiplex PCR, and TCRdb kept only the in-frame ones, dropping some. The table shows more than 100,000 clones, with 90% occurring only once. The material was CD4+ or CD8+ T cells sorted from blood, obtained in a trial of the OX40 agonist ivuxolimab. Receptors were obtained from an adult with an advanced solid tumor such as melanoma, head and neck, liver or kidney cancer. Each CDR3 is given with its conserved first and last residue. D genes are given only for firm matches. Size is stated for part of the rows, as once, few or many counts, or as a class when the clone is expanded.

TRBV28	-	TRBJ1-5	-	15	CASSFTGYSNQPQHF
TRBV7-9	-	TRBJ2-3	-	15	CASSLGAQGTDTQYF
TRBV11-2	-	TRBJ2-7	-	18	CASSLAPPGSLATYEQYF
TRBV7-3	-	TRBJ2-1	-	13	CASSFIPPNEQFF
TRBV7-2	-	TRBJ2-1	few	16	CASSRGIGGAYNEQFF
TRBV11-2	-	TRBJ1-2	once	13	CASSLAARQGYTF
TRBV5-5	TRBD2	TRBJ2-5	-	17	CASSNGLAGWRQETQYF
TRBV28	-	TRBJ1-2	-	12	CASKSLGDGYTF
TRBV18	TRBD2	TRBJ2-7	-	15	CASSPPGGRGYEQYF
TRBV6-1	TRBD1	TRBJ1-1	-	15	CASSLSGTANTEAFF
TRBV19	-	TRBJ1-2	-	14	CASSSVRTREGYTF
TRBV11-3	-	TRBJ2-7	-	14	CASSLDQRIYEQYF
TRBV10-1	-	TRBJ1-1	-	13	CASSLTGNTEAFF
TRBV5-6	TRBD1	TRBJ1-2	once	15	CASSSRDRDPYGYTF
TRBV5-4	-	TRBJ2-3	-	14	CASSQDYSTDTQYF
TRBV5-1	TRBD2	TRBJ2-1	-	14	CASSLLAEINEQFF
TRBV9	-	TRBJ2-7	-	13	CASSPPRSYEQYF
TRBV7-9	TRBD1	TRBJ2-5	-	16	CASSVRDRVNQETQYF
TRBV19	-	TRBJ2-7	-	14	CASSISYSYYEQYF
TRBV28	TRBD1	TRBJ1-4	-	15	CASRGSDRLNEKLFF
TRBV4-2	-	TRBJ2-1	-	12	CASSLNRDEQFF
TRBV7-6	-	TRBJ2-3	-	15	CASQPSGLPTDTQYF
TRBV7-2	TRBD2	TRBJ2-3	-	16	CASSPTSGRAPDTQYF
TRBV18	-	TRBJ2-7	-	15	CASSPYSPHAYEQYF
TRBV28	-	TRBJ1-2	-	17	CASSASPTGSDNYGYTF
TRBV28	-	TRBJ2-1	-	16	CASSSPGTSTYNEQFF
TRBV7-2	-	TRBJ1-1	-	15	CASSLMGAANTEAFF
TRBV30	-	TRBJ2-3	-	15	CAWSDTLALTDTQYF
TRBV19	-	TRBJ2-2	-	16	CASSTHGAGVTGELFF
TRBV10-1	-	TRBJ2-1	-	13	CASSVSREHEQFF
TRBV7-6	TRBD2	TRBJ2-1	-	16	CASSLPRGEGPNEQFF
TRBV6-5	-	TRBJ1-2	-	13	CASRSGTARGYTF
TRBV5-1	-	TRBJ2-1	-	12	CASSLDYNEQFF
TRBV9	TRBD1	TRBJ1-2	-	15	CASSVETGGLGGYTF
TRBV9	-	TRBJ2-5	-	15	CASSVGSGPQETQYF
TRBV7-9	TRBD1	TRBJ1-4	-	19	CASSPWTGGRWETNEKLFF
TRBV5-1	-	TRBJ1-1	-	13	CASTETGNTEAFF
TRBV11-2	-	TRBJ1-3	-	14	CASSLDGSGNTIYF
TRBV5-6	-	TRBJ1-2	-	13	CASSFRVGYGYTF
TRBV5-1	-	TRBJ2-5	-	14	CASSLAGQQETQYF
TRBV28	-	TRBJ2-3	-	15	CASGVQGSVKDTQYF
TRBV18	-	TRBJ1-5	-	13	CASSQMRDQPQHF
TRBV6-5	TRBD1	TRBJ1-1	-	16	CASSYSTGTVGGEAFF
TRBV4-1	-	TRBJ1-4	-	17	CASSQWGGTDHNEKLFF
TRBV10-3	-	TRBJ2-7	-	12	CAISDRAYEQYF
TRBV30	TRBD1	TRBJ1-5	few	14	CAWSVGTGGQPQHF
TRBV7-3	TRBD2	TRBJ2-1	-	16	CASSPRDYRLAGEQFF
TRBV11-2	-	TRBJ2-7	-	15	CASSFSQGVAYEQYF
TRBV5-6	-	TRBJ1-4	-	15	CASSLPRRDHEKLFF
TRBV7-9	TRBD1	TRBJ2-6	-	15	CASRQGYSGANVLTF
TRBV5-6	TRBD2	TRBJ2-2	-	15	CASSLGLATGGELFF
TRBV7-3	TRBD2	TRBJ2-3	-	16	CASSRSSGGYTDTQYF
TRBV19	TRBD1	TRBJ2-3	once	15	CASSPRDRESDTQYF
TRBV28	TRBD2	TRBJ2-2	-	16	CASSPTSGRITGELFF
TRBV7-2	-	TRBJ2-1	few	14	CASSLDIGGDEQFF